These T cell receptor beta chains were read from a single sample in a study of cytomegalovirus exposure and HLA in healthy donors. Here immunoSEQ multiplex PCR was the method, and the copy in TCRdb shows in-frame clones only, minus some. This table lists around 27,000 clones. Sequences were obtained from PBMCs. Source of these receptors: a man younger than 45 in good health and CMV-seronegative. Each CDR3 is given with its conserved first and last residue. Each record gives: clone size, CDR3 length, J gene, V gene, D gene, CDR3 protein, CDR3 DNA. D genes are given only for firm matches. A row's size may be missing; if present it is once, few, many or a size class.

>medium-sized|15|TRBJ2-1|TRBV6-5|.
CASSQWEISYNEQFF
TGTGCCAGCAGCCAGTGGGAGATTTCCTACAATGAGCAGTTCTTC
>.|15|TRBJ2-1|TRBV6-1|TRBD1
CASSESETGGNEQFF
TGTGCCAGCAGTGAAAGTGAGACAGGGGGCAATGAGCAGTTCTTC
>.|16|TRBJ2-3|TRBV5-1|.
CASSSSSSAGTDTQYF
TGCGCCAGCAGCTCCTCGTCGTCAGCGGGCACAGATACGCAGTATTTT
>.|14|TRBJ1-2|TRBV5-1|.
CASSSGEGNYGYTF
TGCGCCAGCAGCTCGGGGGAAGGGAACTATGGCTACACCTTC
>.|14|TRBJ2-5|TRBV5-1|.
CASSLVVGSKTQYF
TGCGCCAGCAGCTTGGTAGTGGGCAGTAAGACCCAGTACTTC
>.|15|TRBJ2-7|TRBV5-1|TRBD1
CASSSALGQNYEQYF
TGCGCCAGCAGCTCGGCCCTGGGACAGAACTACGAGCAGTACTTC
>.|14|TRBJ2-7|TRBV15|.
CATSRDRSFREQYF
TGTGCCACCAGCAGAGATCGGAGTTTCCGCGAGCAGTACTTC
>.|13|TRBJ2-7|TRBV6-5|.
CASRGGLPYEQYF
TGTGCCAGCAGGGGGGGTCTTCCCTACGAGCAGTACTTC
>.|14|TRBJ2-1|TRBV23-1|.
CASSHSQTYNEQFF
TGCGCCAGCAGTCACTCCCAGACTTACAATGAGCAGTTCTTC
>.|13|TRBJ2-7|TRBV29-1|TRBD2
CSVGSSGDYEQYF
TGCAGCGTTGGTTCTAGCGGGGACTACGAGCAGTACTTC
>.|15|TRBJ2-3|TRBV6-1|.
CATRRQPQGADTQYF
TGTGCCACCCGAAGACAGCCTCAAGGCGCAGATACGCAGTATTTT
>.|13|TRBJ2-7|TRBV4-2|.
CASSPGQTYEQYF
TGTGCCAGCAGCCCTGGACAGACCTACGAGCAGTACTTC
>.|16|TRBJ1-2|TRBV19|TRBD1
CASSRIGQGGGNGYTF
TGTGCCAGTAGTCGTATCGGACAGGGCGGGGGAAATGGCTACACCTTC
>.|10|TRBJ1-1|TRBV30|.
CAWKREKAFF
TGTGCCTGGAAGCGGGAGAAAGCTTTCTTT